Presented here are 25 T cell receptor beta chains from one specimen sequenced in a study of response to subunit inactivated influenza vaccine. TCRdb analysed the RT-PCR reads with MiXCR anew, one entry per CDR3 protein. Of fewer than 550,000 distinct CDR3 sequences detected, approximately 24% appear once; the ten largest clones hold 1.5% to 2%. The specimen comprised CD4+ T cells sorted from PBMCs, sampled 4 to 6 days after vaccination. These receptors originate from a man aged 50 to 60 who received an inactivated influenza vaccine.

This clonotype was seen ten or more times. V is TRBV5-1 and J is TRBJ2-7; D not resolved. Germline loops: CDR1 SGHRS, CDR2 YFSETQ. Trimming removed 3 bases from V and 2 bases from J, with 9 bases in between. This CDR3 spans 13 amino acids. CDR3 nucleotide sequence: TGCGCCAGCAGCTCTGACGGAACCTACGAGCAGTACTTC. It encodes CASSSDGTYEQYF.

This chain links TRBV18 with TRBJ2-2; no firm D call. The V gene lost 2 bases and the J gene lost 1 base, with 8 bases spanning the gap. This CDR3 is built from 15 residues. CDR1 and CDR2 from the germline V gene are KGHSH and LQKENI. The CDR3 DNA sequence: TGTGCCAGCTCACCAACGCGACAGAACACCGGGGAGCTGTTTTTT. Protein product: CASSPTRQNTGELFF.

This clonotype was detected a few times. The chain uses TRBV4-2 and TRBJ2-5; either TRBD1 or TRBD2 may fit D (6 bases each). Per germline, CDR1 LGHNA and CDR2 YNFKEQ. The CDR3 spans 15 residues. V lost 0 bases and J 5 bases, leaving 13 bases between the germline ends. CDR3 region: CASSQDKQGRETQYF. The CDR3 region has the DNA TGTGCCAGCAGCCAAGATAAGCAGGGGAGGGAGACCCAGTACTTC.

This chain joins TRBV24-1 and TRBJ2-2, with D perhaps matching TRBD2 (6 bases). From germline, CDR1 is KGHDR and CDR2 SFDVKD. The CDR3 has 14 residues. V lost 9 bases and J lost 4, with 14 bases in between. The CDR3 sequence is CATGGLTSTGELFF. In nucleotides, the CDR3 is TGTGCCACCGGTGGACTAACGAGCACCGGGGAGCTGTTTTTT.

The V call is TRBV28, the J call TRBJ2-7, with 11 bases matching TRBD1. V trimming: 3 bases; J trimming: 4 bases; junction bases outside the gene matches: 11. Germline lookup yields CDR1 MDHEN and CDR2 SYDVKM. CDR3 length: 17 amino acids. CDR3 nucleotide sequence: TGTGCCAGCAGTTTCTATTCACTCGGACAGGGGGCGTACGAGCAGTACTTC. It specifies CASSFYSLGQGAYEQYF.

About this clonotype itself: An end of the junction does not agree with germline; a read error may underlie this. The gene calls are TRBV7-9 and TRBJ1-5, with 9 positions matching TRBD1. The CDR3 loop spans 11 amino acids. CDR1 is SEHNR, CDR2 FQNEAQ, per germline (reference sequence). This CDR3 is CASSLGDRVDF. The CDR3 bases are TGTGCCAGCAGCTTAGGGGACAGGGTGGATTTT. Filled out from reference TRBV7-9 and TRBJ1-5, the complete variable domain reads DTGVSQNPRHKITKRGQNVTFRCDPISEHNRLYWYRQTLGQGPEFLTYFQNEAQLEKSRLLSDRFSAERPKGSFSTLEIQRTEQGDSAMYLCASSLGDRVDFGDGTRLSIL.

J is TRBJ2-3 and V is TRBV20-1, with 9 bases fitting TRBD2. J was trimmed by 2 bases and V by 1 base; bases with no gene match: 7. Germline V gene lookup returns CDR1 DFQATT and CDR2 SNEGSKA (reference sequence). CDR3 length: 16 residues. This CDR3 is CSARGRLAEATDTQYF. CDR3 nucleotide sequence: TGCAGTGCTAGAGGTCGACTAGCGGAAGCCACAGATACGCAGTATTTT.

J is TRBJ1-4 and V is TRBV7-2, with D perhaps matching TRBD1 (5 bases). CDR1 and CDR2 (germline): SGHTA, FQGNSA. V was cut by 0 bases and J by 8 bases, with 13 bases left in between. This CDR3 is 15 amino acids long. This CDR3 is CASSLAGQGSEKLFF. CDR3 nucleotide sequence: TGTGCCAGCAGCTTAGCGGGGCAGGGAAGCGAAAAACTGTTTTTT. The full variable domain, its missing parts supplied by reference TRBV7-2 and TRBJ1-4, is GAGVSQSPSNKVTEKGKDVELRCDPISGHTALYWYRQSLGQGLEFLIYFQGNSAPDKSGLPSDRFSAERTGGSVSTLTIQRTQQEDSAVYLCASSLAGQGSEKLFFGSGTQLSVL.

The chain carries TRBV11-1 and TRBJ2-1; 7 bases are shared with TRBD2. The germline V gene has CDR1 SGHAT and CDR2 FQDESV (reference sequence). J was trimmed by 3 bases and V by 5 bases; bases with no gene match: 10. The CDR3 is 16 amino acids. This CDR3 is CASSPLAGASYNEQFF. The CDR3 bases are TGTGCCAGCAGCCCCTTGGCGGGAGCCAGCTACAATGAGCAGTTCTTC.

There are a few counts of this clonotype. The chain employs TRBV4-2 and TRBJ2-7, with no clear D. In germline, CDR1 is LGHNA, CDR2 YNFKEQ. The CDR3 length is 17 residues. V lost 1 base and J 3 bases, leaving 19 bases between the germline ends. The CDR3 DNA reads as TGTGCCAGCAGCCAAGTTGGGGTAGGGTCGTCACTCTACGAGCAGTACTTC. Its protein product is CASSQVGVGSSLYEQYF.

Regarding this clonotype: Its ends do not fully match the called genes, so a read error is possible. The rearrangement uses TRBV24-1 and TRBJ2-7; tentatively, D is TRBD2 (7 bases). This CDR3 spans 14 amino acids. Germline V gene sequence: CDR1 KGHDR, CDR2 SFDVKD. The CDR3 sequence is CATSVGGASYDQYF. CDR3 nucleotides: TGTGCCACCAGTGTTGGGGGGGCTTCCTACGATCAGTACTTC.

CDR3 in DNA: TGTGCCAGCAGCCCTATTGGGAACAGTAACAATGAGCAGTTCTTC. Protein product: CASSPIGNSNNEQFF. The V and J genes are TRBV7-9 and TRBJ2-1; D is ambiguous. The CDR3 spans 15 residues. Germline V gives CDR1 SEHNR, CDR2 FQNEAQ (reference sequence). V was cut by 5 bases and J by 5 bases, with 16 bases left in between.

In its sample, this clonotype was seen a few times. The rearrangement links TRBV5-6 to TRBJ2-4; D is undetermined. The CDR3 runs 14 residues. Germline V gene data show CDR1 as SGHDT and CDR2 as YYEEEE. Trimming removed 4 bases from V and 8 bases from J, with 16 bases in between. The CDR3 DNA follows: TGTGCCAGCAGCCTGTTTCCGGGTCAGGACATTCAGTACTTC. Its translation: CASSLFPGQDIQYF.

The chain links TRBV24-1 to TRBJ1-2; a possible D gene is TRBD1 (5 bases). Germline V lookup: CDR1 KGHDR, CDR2 SFDVKD. CDR3 length: 15 amino acids. Between the trimmed V and J ends, which lost 3 bases and 3 bases, there was a span of 13 bases. CDR3 sequence: CATSDGHQTYYGYTF. The CDR3 coding sequence is TGTGCCACCAGTGATGGACATCAGACTTACTATGGCTACACCTTC.

This clonotype was detected a few times. V is TRBV12-3 or TRBV12-4 and J is TRBJ1-1; possible D gene TRBD1, 5 bases. The CDR3 is 13 amino acids. V was shortened by 6 bases and J by 4 bases, with 12 bases between the two germline ends. CDR3 nucleotides: TGTGCCAGCAGATACACAGGAGGCACTGAAGCTTTCTTT. Amino acid sequence: CASRYTGGTEAFF.

The chain combines TRBV7-2 with TRBJ1-6; a weak D match, TRBD1 (6 bases). Trimming took off 1 base at V and 7 bases at J, with 8 bases between the two ends. Germline values: CDR1 SGHTA, CDR2 FQGNSA. The CDR3 is made up of 14 amino acids. CDR3 DNA sequence: TGTGCCAGCAGCTTAGTCGGGGGCAATTCACCCCTCCACTTT. It encodes CASSLVGGNSPLHF.

This clonotype was counted ten times or more. A junction end diverges from the germline sequence, so it may reflect a read error. The chain couples TRBV5-1 to TRBJ2-3; 7 bases are shared with TRBD1. CDR1 is SGHRS, CDR2 YFSETQ, per germline. This CDR3 is 14 amino acids long. Written as DNA, the CDR3 is TGTGCCAGCAGCCCAGGACAGGGCACAGATACGCAGTATTTT. This sequence encodes CASSPGQGTDTQYF.

This sequence joins TRBV10-3 and TRBJ2-5; no reliable D call. The V gene lost 4 bases and the J gene lost 1 base, with 13 bases spanning the gap. Germline-derived CDR1 and CDR2 are ENHRY and SYGVKD. The CDR3 length is 15 residues. The CDR3, as DNA: TGTGCCATCAGTGGGCACAAAACCCTCCAAGAGACCCAGTACTTC. Translated, it gives CAISGHKTLQETQYF.

This clonotype was seen repeatedly, ten times or more. The chain combines TRBV29-1 with TRBJ2-5, with D perhaps matching TRBD1 (5 bases). The length of the CDR3 is 12 residues. V dropped 4 bases and J dropped 2 bases, with 8 bases sitting between them. The germline CDR1 and CDR2 sequences are SQVTM and ANQGSEA. The chain's CDR3 is CSVAAGQETQYF. CDR3 nucleotide sequence: TGCAGCGTTGCAGCAGGGCAAGAGACCCAGTACTTC. Supplemented by reference TRBV29-1 and TRBJ2-5, the full variable domain reads SAVISQKPSRDICQRGTSLTIQCQVDSQVTMMFWYRQQPGQSLTLIATANQGSEATYESGFVIDKFPISRPNLTFSTLTVSNMSPEDSSIYLCSVAAGQETQYFGPGTRLLVL.

The CDR3 spells CASSLTLAGGPWDTQYF. The CDR3 DNA reads as TGTGCCAGCAGCCTGACCCTAGCGGGAGGGCCTTGGGATACGCAGTATTTT. The V and J genes are TRBV7-2 and TRBJ2-3; 12 bases line up with TRBD2. The CDR3 extends over 17 amino acids. The J segment lost 6 bases and the V segment lost 5 bases, leaving 12 bases of the junction unmatched. CDR1 and CDR2 (germline): SGHTA, FQGNSA. Full variable domain (remainder filled in from reference TRBV7-2 and TRBJ2-3): GAGVSQSPSNKVTEKGKDVELRCDPISGHTALYWYRQSLGQGLEFLIYFQGNSAPDKSGLPSDRFSAERTGGSVSTLTIQRTQQEDSAVYLCASSLTLAGGPWDTQYFGPGTRLTVL.

The genes are TRBV5-1 and TRBJ2-5; 11 bases fit TRBD1. CDR1 and CDR2 (germline): SGHRS, YFSETQ. The CDR3 runs to 14 residues. Losses at the gene ends were 4 bases for V and 4 bases for J; bases not matched to a gene: 3. The CDR3 sequence: CASSTGQGGETQYF. For the CDR3, the DNA is TGCGCCAGCAGCACGGGACAGGGGGGAGAGACCCAGTACTTC.

Only a few counts were recorded for this clonotype. The genes are TRBV10-3 and TRBJ1-4; 11 nucleotides agree with TRBD1. Looked up from germline, CDR1 is ENHRY and CDR2 is SYGVKD. V was clipped by 5 bases and J by 7 bases; unmatched bases: 6. The CDR3 totals 15 residues. The CDR3 sequence is CAISPGTGGAEKLFF. In DNA form, the CDR3 reads TGTGCCATCAGTCCCGGGACAGGGGGAGCTGAAAAACTGTTTTTT.

The chain employs TRBV6-1 and TRBJ1-5, with D maybe TRBD1 (5 bases). The CDR3 consists of 17 residues. Germline V gives CDR1 MNHNS, CDR2 SASEGT. V was trimmed by 6 bases and J by 6 bases, leaving 24 bases between them. As DNA, the CDR3 is TGTGCCAGCAGGCCCCGTACACTCGGGGCCCTGAGTCAGCCCCAGCATTTT. Translation gives CASRPRTLGALSQPQHF.

Only a few counts were recorded for this clonotype. The chain recombines TRBV6-2 or TRBV6-3 with TRBJ2-3; possibly TRBD1 for D (6 bases). This CDR3 has 15 amino acids. The germline V and J ends were trimmed by 5 bases and 5 bases, with 17 bases remaining between them. CDR1 is MNHEY and CDR2 is SVGEGT in the germline V gene. DNA for the CDR3: TGTGCCAGCAGTCTCGGACAGCCCCGAGTAGATACGCAGTATTTT. It specifies CASSLGQPRVDTQYF.

This clonotype has a handful of counts. The V and J genes are TRBV5-4 and TRBJ2-1, with a tentative D call TRBD1 (5 bases). Germline CDR1 SGHNT, CDR2 YYREEE (reference sequence). With 3 bases removed from V and 8 bases from J, the gap between germline ends came to 9 bases. The CDR3 is made up of 12 amino acids. The CDR3 DNA follows: TGTGCCAGCAGCTCCCCCAGGGATGAGCAGTTCTTC. This sequence encodes CASSSPRDEQFF.